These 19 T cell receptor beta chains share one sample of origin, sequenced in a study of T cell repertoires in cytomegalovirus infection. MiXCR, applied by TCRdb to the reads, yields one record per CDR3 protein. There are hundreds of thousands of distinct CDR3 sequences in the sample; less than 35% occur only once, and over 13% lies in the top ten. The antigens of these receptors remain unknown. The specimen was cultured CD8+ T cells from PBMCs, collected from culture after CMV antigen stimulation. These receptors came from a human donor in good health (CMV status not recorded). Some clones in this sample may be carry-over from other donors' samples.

The CDR3 nucleotides read TGTGCCAGCAGCTCCCGGGATATTGAGATCAGTTTCTATGGCTACACCTTC. Translation: CASSSRDIEISFYGYTF. The genes are TRBV5-6 and TRBJ1-2; D is uncertain. The germline V gene encodes CDR1 SGHDT and CDR2 YYEEEE. The CDR3 spans 17 residues. V lost 3 bases to trimming and J lost 4 bases, with 22 bases between them.

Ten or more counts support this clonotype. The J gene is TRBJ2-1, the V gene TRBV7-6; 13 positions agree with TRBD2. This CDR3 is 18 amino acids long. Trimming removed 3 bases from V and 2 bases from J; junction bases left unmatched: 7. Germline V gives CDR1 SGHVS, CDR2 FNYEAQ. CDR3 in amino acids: CASSLTSGGSGTYNEQFF. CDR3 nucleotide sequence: TGTGCCAGCAGCTTGACTAGCGGGGGGAGTGGGACCTACAATGAGCAGTTCTTC.

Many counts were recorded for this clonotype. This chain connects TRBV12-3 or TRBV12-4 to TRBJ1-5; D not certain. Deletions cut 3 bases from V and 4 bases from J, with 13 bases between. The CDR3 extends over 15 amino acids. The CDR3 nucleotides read TGTGCCAGCAGTTTTGATCCTTCTAGGAATCAGCCCCAGCATTTT. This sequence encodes CASSFDPSRNQPQHF.

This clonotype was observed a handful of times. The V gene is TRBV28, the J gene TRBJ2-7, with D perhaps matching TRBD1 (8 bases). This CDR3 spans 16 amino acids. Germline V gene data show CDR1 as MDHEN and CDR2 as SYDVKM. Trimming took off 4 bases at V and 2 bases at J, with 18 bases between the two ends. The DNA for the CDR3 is TGTGCCAGCAGTTCCAGGGGGCGGGGGCCACCCTACGAGCAGTACGTC. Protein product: CASSSRGRGPPYEQYV.

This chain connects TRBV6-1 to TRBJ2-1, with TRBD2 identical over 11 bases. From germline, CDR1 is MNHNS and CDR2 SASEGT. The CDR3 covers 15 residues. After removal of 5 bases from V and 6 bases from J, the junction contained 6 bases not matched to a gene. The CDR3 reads CASSIAGGPANEQFF. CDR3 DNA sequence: TGTGCCAGCAGTATAGCGGGGGGGCCCGCCAATGAGCAGTTCTTC.

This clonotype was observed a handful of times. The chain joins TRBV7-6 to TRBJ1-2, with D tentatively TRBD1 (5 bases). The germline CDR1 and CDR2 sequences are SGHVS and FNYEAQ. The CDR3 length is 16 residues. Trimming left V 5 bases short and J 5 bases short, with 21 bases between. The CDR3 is CASSPNEFGGNYGYTF. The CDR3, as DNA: TGTGCCAGCAGCCCAAATGAGTTCGGGGGAAATTATGGCTACACCTTC.

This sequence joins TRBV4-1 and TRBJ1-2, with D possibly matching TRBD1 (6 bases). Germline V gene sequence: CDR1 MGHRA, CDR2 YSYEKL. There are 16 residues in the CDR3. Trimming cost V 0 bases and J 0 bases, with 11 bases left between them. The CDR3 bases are TGCGCCAGCAGCCAAGAGACAGGAGCCACTAACTATGGCTACACCTTC. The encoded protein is CASSQETGATNYGYTF.

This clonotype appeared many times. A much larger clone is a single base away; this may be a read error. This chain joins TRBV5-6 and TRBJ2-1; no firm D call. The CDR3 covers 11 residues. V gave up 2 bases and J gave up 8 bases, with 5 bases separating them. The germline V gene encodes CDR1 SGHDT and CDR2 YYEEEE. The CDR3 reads CASSLGHEQFF. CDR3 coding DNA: TGTGCCAGCAGCTTAGGCCATGAGCAGTTCTTC.

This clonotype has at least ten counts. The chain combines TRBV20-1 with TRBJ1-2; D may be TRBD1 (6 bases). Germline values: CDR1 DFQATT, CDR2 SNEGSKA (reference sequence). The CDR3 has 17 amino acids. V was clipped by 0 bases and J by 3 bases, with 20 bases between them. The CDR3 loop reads CSARDLLTGADYYGYTF. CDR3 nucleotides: TGCAGTGCTAGAGATCTCCTAACGGGGGCCGACTACTATGGCTACACCTTC.

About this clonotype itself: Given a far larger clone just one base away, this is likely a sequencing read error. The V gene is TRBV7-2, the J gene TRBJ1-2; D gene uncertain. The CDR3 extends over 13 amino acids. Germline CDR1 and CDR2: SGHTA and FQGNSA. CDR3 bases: TGTGTCAGCAGCTTAGGAGGCTTCTATGGCTACACCTTC. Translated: CVSSLGGFYGYTF.

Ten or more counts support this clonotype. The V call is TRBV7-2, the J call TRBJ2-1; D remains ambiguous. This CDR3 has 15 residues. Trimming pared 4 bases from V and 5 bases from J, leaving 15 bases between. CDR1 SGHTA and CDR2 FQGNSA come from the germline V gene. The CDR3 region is CASSSTTAHHNEQFF. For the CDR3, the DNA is TGTGCCAGCAGCTCGACCACGGCCCACCACAATGAGCAGTTCTTC. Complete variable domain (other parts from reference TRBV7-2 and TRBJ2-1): GAGVSQSPSNKVTEKGKDVELRCDPISGHTALYWYRQSLGQGLEFLIYFQGNSAPDKSGLPSDRFSAERTGGSVSTLTIQRTQQEDSAVYLCASSSTTAHHNEQFFGPGTRLTVL.

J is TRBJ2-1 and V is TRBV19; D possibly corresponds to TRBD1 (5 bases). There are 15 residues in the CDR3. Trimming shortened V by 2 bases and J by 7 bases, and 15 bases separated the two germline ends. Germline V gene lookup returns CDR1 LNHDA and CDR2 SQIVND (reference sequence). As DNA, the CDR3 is TGTGCCAGTAGTATAAAGGCAGGGTCGTTAAATGAGCAGTTCTTC. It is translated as CASSIKAGSLNEQFF. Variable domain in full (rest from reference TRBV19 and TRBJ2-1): DGGITQSPKYLFRKEGQNVTLSCEQNLNHDAMYWYRQDPGQGLRLIYYSQIVNDFQKGDIAEGYSVSREKKESFPLTVTSAQKNPTAFYLCASSIKAGSLNEQFFGPGTRLTVL.

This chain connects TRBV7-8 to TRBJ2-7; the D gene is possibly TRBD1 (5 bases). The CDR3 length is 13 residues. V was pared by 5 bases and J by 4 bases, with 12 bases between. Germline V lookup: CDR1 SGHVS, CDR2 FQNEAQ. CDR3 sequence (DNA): TGTGCCAGCAGCCAGGGCCCTTGGTACGAGCAGTACTTC. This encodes CASSQGPWYEQYF.

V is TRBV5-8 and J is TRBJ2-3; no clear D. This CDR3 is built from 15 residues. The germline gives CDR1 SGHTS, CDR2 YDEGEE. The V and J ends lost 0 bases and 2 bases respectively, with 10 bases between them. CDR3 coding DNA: TGTGCCAGCAGCTTGGAAGGAAGAATCACAGATACGCAGTATTTT. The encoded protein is CASSLEGRITDTQYF. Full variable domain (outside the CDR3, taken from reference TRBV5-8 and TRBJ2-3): EAGVTQSPTHLIKTRGQQATLRCSPISGHTSVYWYQQALGLGLQFLLWYDEGEERNRGNFPPRFSGRQFPNYSSELNVNALELEDSALYLCASSLEGRITDTQYFGPGTRLTVL.

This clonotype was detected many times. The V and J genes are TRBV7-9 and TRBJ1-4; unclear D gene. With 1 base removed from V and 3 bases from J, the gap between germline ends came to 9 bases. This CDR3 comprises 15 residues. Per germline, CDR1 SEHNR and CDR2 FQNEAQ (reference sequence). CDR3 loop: CASSLVAGSNEKLFF. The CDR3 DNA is TGTGCCAGCAGCTTAGTGGCCGGGTCTAATGAAAAACTGTTTTTT.

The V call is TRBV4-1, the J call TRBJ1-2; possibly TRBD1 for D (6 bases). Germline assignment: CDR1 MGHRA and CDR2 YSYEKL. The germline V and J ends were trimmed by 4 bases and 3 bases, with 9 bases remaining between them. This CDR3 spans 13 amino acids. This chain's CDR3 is CASSPGDYYGYTF. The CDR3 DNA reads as TGCGCCAGCAGCCCAGGGGATTACTATGGCTACACCTTC.

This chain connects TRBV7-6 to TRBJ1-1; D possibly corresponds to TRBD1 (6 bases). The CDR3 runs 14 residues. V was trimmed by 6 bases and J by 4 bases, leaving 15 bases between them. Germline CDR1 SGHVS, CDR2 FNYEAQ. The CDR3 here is CASRQGKYSTEAFF. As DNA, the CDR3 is TGTGCCAGCAGACAGGGAAAGTATAGCACTGAAGCTTTCTTT.

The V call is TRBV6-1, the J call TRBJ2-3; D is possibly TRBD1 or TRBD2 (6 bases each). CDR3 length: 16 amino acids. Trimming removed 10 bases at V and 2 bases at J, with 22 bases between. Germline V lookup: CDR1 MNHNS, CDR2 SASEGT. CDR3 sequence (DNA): TGTGCCAACATCACTGAGTTGGGGGGCTTCACAGATACGCAGTATTTT. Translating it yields CANITELGGFTDTQYF.

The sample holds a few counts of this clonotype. This CDR3 reads CASSQLGDIEAFF. In nucleotides, the CDR3 is TGCGCCAGCAGCCAACTCGGCGACATTGAAGCTTTCTTT. The V and J genes are TRBV4-1 and TRBJ1-1; no clear D. CDR3 length: 13 residues. The V end lost 2 bases, the J end lost 7 bases, and 11 bases lay between the germline ends. Germline values: CDR1 MGHRA, CDR2 YSYEKL.